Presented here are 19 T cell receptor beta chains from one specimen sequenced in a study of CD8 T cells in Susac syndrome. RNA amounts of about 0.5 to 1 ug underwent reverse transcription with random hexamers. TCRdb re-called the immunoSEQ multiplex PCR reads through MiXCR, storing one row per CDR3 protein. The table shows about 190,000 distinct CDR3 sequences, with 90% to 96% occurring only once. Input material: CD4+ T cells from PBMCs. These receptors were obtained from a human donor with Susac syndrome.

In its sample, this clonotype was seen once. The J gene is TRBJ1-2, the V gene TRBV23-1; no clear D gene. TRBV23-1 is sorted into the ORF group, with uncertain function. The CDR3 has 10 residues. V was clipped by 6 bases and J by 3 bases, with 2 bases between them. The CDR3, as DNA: TGCGCCAGCAGCCACTATGGCTACACCTTC. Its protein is CASSHYGYTF.

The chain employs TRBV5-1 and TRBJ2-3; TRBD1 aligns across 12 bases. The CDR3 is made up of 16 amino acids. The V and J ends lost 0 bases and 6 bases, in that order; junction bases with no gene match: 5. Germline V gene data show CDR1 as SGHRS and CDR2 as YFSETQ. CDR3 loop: CASSLAGTGGPDTQYF. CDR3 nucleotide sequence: TGCGCCAGCAGCTTGGCCGGGACAGGGGGCCCGGATACGCAGTATTTT.

The CDR3 nucleotides read TGTGCCTGGAGTGGCTCTGGGGCCAACGTCCTGACTTTC. Translated, it gives CAWSGSGANVLTF. The J gene is TRBJ2-6, the V gene TRBV30; no reliable D call. CDR3 length: 13 amino acids. V was shortened by 1 base and J by 0 bases, with 1 base between the two germline ends. The V gene's germline CDR1 is GTSNPN and CDR2 SVGIG (reference sequence).

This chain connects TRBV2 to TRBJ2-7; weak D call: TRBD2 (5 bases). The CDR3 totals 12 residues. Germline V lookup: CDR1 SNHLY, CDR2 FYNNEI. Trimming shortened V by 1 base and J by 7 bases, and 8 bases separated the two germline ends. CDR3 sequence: CASSEGSGEQYF. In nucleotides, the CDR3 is TGTGCCAGCAGTGAAGGGTCGGGGGAGCAGTACTTC.

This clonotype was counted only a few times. The chain's CDR3 is CASSLGSSYNSPLHF. The CDR3 coding sequence is TGTGCCAGCAGCTTGGGGAGCTCCTATAATTCACCCCTCCACTTT. The V call is TRBV5-5, the J call TRBJ1-6; D is ambiguous. CDR1 SGHKS and CDR2 YYEKEE come from the germline V gene (reference sequence). V was clipped by 0 bases and J by 0 bases, with 4 bases between them. The CDR3 spans 15 residues.

For the CDR3, the DNA is TGCAGTGCTAGAATGAACACTGAAGCTTTCTTT. Its translation is CSARMNTEAFF. V is TRBV20-1 and J is TRBJ1-1; no firm D call. Per the germline V gene, CDR1 is DFQATT and CDR2 is SNEGSKA (reference sequence). This CDR3 region has 11 residues. Trimming removed 2 bases from V and 0 bases from J, with 1 base in between.

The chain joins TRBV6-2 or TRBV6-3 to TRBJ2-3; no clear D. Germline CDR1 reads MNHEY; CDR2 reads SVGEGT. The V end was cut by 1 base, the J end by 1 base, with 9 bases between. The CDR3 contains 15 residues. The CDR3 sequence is CASSYFQRGTDTQYF. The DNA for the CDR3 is TGTGCCAGCAGTTACTTCCAACGGGGCACAGATACGCAGTATTTT.

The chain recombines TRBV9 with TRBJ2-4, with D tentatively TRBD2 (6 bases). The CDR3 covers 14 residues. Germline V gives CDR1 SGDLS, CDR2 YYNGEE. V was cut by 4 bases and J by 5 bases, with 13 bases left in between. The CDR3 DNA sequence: TGTGCCAGCAGCTCCACGGGACTGCAAAACATTCAGTACTTC. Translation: CASSSTGLQNIQYF.

CDR3 residues: CAWSEGADGYTF. The CDR3 coding sequence is TGTGCCTGGAGTGAGGGGGCGGATGGCTACACCTTC. The V gene is TRBV30, the J gene TRBJ1-2; 7 bases agree with TRBD1. The germline gives CDR1 GTSNPN, CDR2 SVGIG (reference sequence). V shed 1 base, J shed 6 bases, and the junction held 2 bases outside the gene matches. CDR3 length: 12 amino acids.

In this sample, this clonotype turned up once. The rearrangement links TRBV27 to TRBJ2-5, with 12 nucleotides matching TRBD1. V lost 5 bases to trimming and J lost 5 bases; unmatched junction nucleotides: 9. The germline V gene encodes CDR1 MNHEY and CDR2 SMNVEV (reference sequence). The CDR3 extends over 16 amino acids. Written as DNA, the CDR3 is TGTGCCAGCAGTCTAGGGACAGGGGGCCTGAGGGAGACCCAGTACTTC. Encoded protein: CASSLGTGGLRETQYF.

CDR3 sequence: CASSQERYQPQHF. DNA of the CDR3: TGTGCCAGCAGCCAAGAACGGTATCAGCCCCAGCATTTT. V gene TRBV3-1 combines with J gene TRBJ1-5; D is unresolved. The germline gives CDR1 LGHDT, CDR2 YNNKEL (reference sequence). V shed 0 bases and J shed 5 bases, with 5 bases lying between them. This CDR3 spans 13 amino acids.

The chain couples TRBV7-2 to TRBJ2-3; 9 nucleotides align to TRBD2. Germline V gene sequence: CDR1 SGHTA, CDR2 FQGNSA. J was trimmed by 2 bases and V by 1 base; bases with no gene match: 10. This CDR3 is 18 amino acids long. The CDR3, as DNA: TGTGCCAGCAGCTTAGTACCGGGCGGGGGGGCATCCACAGATACGCAGTATTTT. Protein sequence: CASSLVPGGGASTDTQYF.

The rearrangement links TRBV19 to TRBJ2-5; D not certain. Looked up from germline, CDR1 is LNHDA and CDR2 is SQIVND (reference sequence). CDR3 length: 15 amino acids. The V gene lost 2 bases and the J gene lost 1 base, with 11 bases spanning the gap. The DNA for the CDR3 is TGTGCCAGTAGTATAAGTTTGGTCGGCCAAGAGACCCAGTACTTC. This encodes CASSISLVGQETQYF.

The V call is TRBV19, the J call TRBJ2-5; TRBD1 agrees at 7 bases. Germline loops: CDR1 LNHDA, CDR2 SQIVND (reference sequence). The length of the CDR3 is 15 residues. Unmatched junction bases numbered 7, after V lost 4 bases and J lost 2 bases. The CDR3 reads CASSTDRRIQETQYF. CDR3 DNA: TGTGCCAGTAGTACGGACAGGCGAATTCAAGAGACCCAGTACTTC.

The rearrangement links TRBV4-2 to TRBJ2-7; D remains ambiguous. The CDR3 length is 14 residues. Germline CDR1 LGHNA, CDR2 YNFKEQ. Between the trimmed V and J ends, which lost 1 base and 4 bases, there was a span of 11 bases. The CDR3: CASSQGSRKYEQYF. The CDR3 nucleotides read TGTGCCAGCAGCCAAGGGTCAAGGAAATACGAGCAGTACTTC.

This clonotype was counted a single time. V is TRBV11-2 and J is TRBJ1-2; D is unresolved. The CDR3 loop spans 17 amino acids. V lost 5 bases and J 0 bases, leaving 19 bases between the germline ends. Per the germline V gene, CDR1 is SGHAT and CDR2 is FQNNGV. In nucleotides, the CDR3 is TGTGCCAGCAGCCCAATCTCCTGGGTCCGACCTAACTATGGCTACACCTTC. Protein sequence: CASSPISWVRPNYGYTF.

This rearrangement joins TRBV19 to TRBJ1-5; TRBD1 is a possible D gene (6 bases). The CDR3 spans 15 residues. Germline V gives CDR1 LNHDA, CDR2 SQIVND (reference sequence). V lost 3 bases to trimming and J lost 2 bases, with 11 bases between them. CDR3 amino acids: CASSIGAGGNQPQHF. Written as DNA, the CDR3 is TGTGCCAGTAGTATCGGGGCAGGGGGCAATCAGCCCCAGCATTTT.

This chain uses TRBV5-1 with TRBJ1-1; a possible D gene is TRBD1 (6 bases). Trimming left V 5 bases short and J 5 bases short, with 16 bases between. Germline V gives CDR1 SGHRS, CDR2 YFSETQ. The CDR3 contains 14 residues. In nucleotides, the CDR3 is TGCGCCAGCAGGAAACAGGGCCCGGGGACTGAAGCTTTCTTT. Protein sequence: CASRKQGPGTEAFF.

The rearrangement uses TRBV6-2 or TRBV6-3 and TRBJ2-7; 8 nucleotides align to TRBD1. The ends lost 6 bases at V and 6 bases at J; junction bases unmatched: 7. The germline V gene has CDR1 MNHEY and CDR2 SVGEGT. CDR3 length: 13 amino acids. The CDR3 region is CASRSRDRGEQYF. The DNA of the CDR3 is TGTGCCAGCAGAAGCCGAGACAGGGGCGAGCAGTACTTC.